This entry concerns a single TCR beta chain. The specificity of this receptor is unknown. No base-level quality is on record; no much larger clone is a single base apart. The entire isolated RNA was reverse transcribed using the High Capacity cDNA Reverse Transcription Kit, and thus expressed TCRB transcripts were sequenced. Deep immunoSEQ sequencing was performed on naive, central memory and regulatory T cell samples, with an average of around 3.4 million total reads per sample. After sorted cells were lysed in RLT buffer, RNA was extracted with DNase-treated RNeasy Micro or Mini kits, with the choice depending on cell number. Each cell subset was processed on its own to prevent cross-contamination, while patient and healthy donor samples were processed together. Using the immunoSEQ multiplex PCR, TCRB sequences were amplified from cDNA into 87-bp fragments spanning the CDR3 region. Sequencing of the amplicons was done on the Illumina HiSeq platform. From the authors' description of their analysis: Synthetic template baselines were used to correct PCR bias computationally, reads within Hamming distance 2 were collapsed, and singletons that could not be merged were discarded. Reads were aligned against IMGT so that V, D and J genes, CDR3 length and insertions or deletions at six rearrangement sites could be assigned. Within each subset, clonotype counts were normalized to sorted cell number, and only after that were true diversity and Gini coefficients computed with the tcR R package. Repertoire sharing was quantified using the overlap coefficient calculated on TCRB nucleotide sequences. Out-of-frame TCRB sequences from naive cells were analyzed to stand in for the pre-selection repertoire. TCRdb obtained this table from immuneACCESS and retained in-frame rearrangements with V and J assigned. These tables miss some clones; where compared with another copy, unresolved V genes account for less than half of the shortfall, and the remainder is unexplained. D and trimming were read from the DNA, whereas the V and J calls and clone size are those reported in that table. For this sample there are 350,000 to 450,000 clones; roughly 12% appear just once. The top ten clonotypes cover about 0.01% of the sample.

These data originate in a study of beta chain features in type 1 diabetes (dated by TCRdb to 2017 to 2018). In the study overall: Mean age, gender distribution, total cell number and subset yield were not different between patients and healthy donors. In the study, recently diagnosed type 1 diabetes patients and matched healthy donors were compared on the TCRB repertoires of their sorted circulating CD4+ T cell subsets. Across all samples, almost 110 million sorted cells were examined, and cell number per subset correlated strongly with RNA yield. Whereas all 30 or so donors provided naive and central memory subsets, regulatory and stem cell-like memory subsets were isolated from just 8 patients and roughly 8 healthy donors.

Each donor gave one peripheral blood draw, around 0.12 L on average, collected into heparinised tubes. A BD FACSAria II and a panel including CD45RO, CCR7, CD25, CD127, CD95 and CD27 were used to sort naive, central memory, regulatory and stem cell-like memory CD4+ T cells. Purity was above 95% for every sorted population. PBMCs were separated immediately by Lymphoprep density gradient centrifugation and were stained directly, without being cultured. To minimize batch effects, samples were stained and sorted in pairs, one healthy donor with one patient per experiment. The CDR3 holds 12 amino acids from the cysteine to the phenylalanine. Of the read, only the CDR3 DNA is kept; its 36 bases are in frame from base 1. The germline V gene supplies CDR1 SQVTM and CDR2 ANQGSEA. Cut back by 7 bases and 4 bases, the V and J ends lie 13 bases apart. What the research found in general, with its limitations: Only small numbers of individuals were included in the HLA sub-analyses, which left unresolved whether HLA type had any influence on TCRB rearrangement. Sequencing cDNA rather than genomic DNA could over-represent highly expressing activated cells, although activation and CD3 levels did not differ between groups. Shorter templates might have been favored by PCR, but patient and control samples were amplified and corrected together, so both groups would have been affected equally by any skew. At VDJ recombination sites, patients with type 1 diabetes made fewer insertions and deleted more nucleotides, a pattern implying thymic rearrangement abnormalities. Naive, central memory and regulatory TCRB repertoires appeared more similar among patients than among healthy donors. A moderate but significant shortening of TCRB CDR3 length was observed in type 1 diabetes patients in all four CD4+ subsets.

The sample comprised naive CD4+ T cells from blood. This sample's cell subset or site label indicates: true naive CD4+ T cells. The chain is assembled from TRBV29-1 and TRBJ1-1, and possibly TRBD1, on 6 matching bases. The sequence derives from a woman aged 18 to 35 with type 1 diabetes. The CDR3 protein: CSGHRVGTEAFF. The bases read TGCAGCGGGCACAGGGTAGGCACTGAAGCTTTCTTT.